These T cell receptor beta chains were read from a single sample in a study of neurological immune-mediated disorders. TCRdb passed the 5' RACE reads through MiXCR, listing each CDR3 protein once. In the table there are roughly 56,000 distinct CDR3 sequences, roughly 10% of which are singletons. The sequencing input was PBMCs. These receptors all stem from a man aged 55-75 years in good health. Each CDR3 is given with its conserved first and last residue.

V | CDR3
TRBV6-5 | CASSLDSRAGNTIYF
TRBV12-3/TRBV12-4 | CASSFRSQNNEQFF
TRBV4-3 | CASSQDLSGANVLTF
TRBV4-3 | CASSPRDSWAGETQYF
TRBV20-1 | CSPVGPGQDNQPQHF
TRBV20-1 | CSDSGRGGGEQFF
TRBV7-2 | CASSFYETQYF
TRBV7-2 | CASSLGGGSDTQYF
TRBV12-3/TRBV12-4 | CASSLPRDRGPGELFF
TRBV6-2/TRBV6-3 | CASRNNQPQHF
TRBV6-4 | CASSPWQGSTEAFF
TRBV28 | CASSLYGFQETQYF
TRBV24-1 | CATSDTLASDTQYF
TRBV7-9 | CASSLWAGRPNTEAFF
TRBV7-2 | CASSLELAADTDTQYF
TRBV18 | CASSLSWSYGYTF
TRBV2 | CASKRGQSGNTIYF
TRBV7-3 | CASSLGSSDTDTQYF
TRBV20-1 | CSARAGAGAPGYTF
TRBV6-2/TRBV6-3 | CASSYPLQGGHQPQHF
TRBV4-2 | CASSQDPATGNTEAFF
TRBV12-3/TRBV12-4 | CASSPPVRVDGYTF
TRBV7-2 | CASSLALGHPGDTQYF
TRBV5-1 | CASSFRLAETQYF
TRBV7-2 | CASSLAAGSLEQYF
TRBV28 | CASGTEGYEQYF